These 26 T cell receptor beta chains originate from one sample sequenced in a study of blood T cell repertoires in COVID-19. Here immunoSEQ multiplex PCR was the method, and the copy in TCRdb shows in-frame clones only, minus some. Of a few hundred thousand clones in the sample, over 75% were seen once. What was sequenced was PBMCs or T cells enriched from blood (not recorded which). These receptors were taken from a middle-aged man who had recovered from COVID-19.

The chain links TRBV4-1 to TRBJ1-1; tentatively, D is TRBD1 (6 bases). The length of the CDR3 is 12 residues. The V gene lost 3 bases and the J gene lost 5 bases, with 7 bases spanning the gap. The germline gives CDR1 MGHRA, CDR2 YSYEKL. The CDR3 DNA sequence: TGCGCCAGCAGCCACGGACAGACTGAAGCTTTCTTT. Residues: CASSHGQTEAFF.

The gene calls are TRBV19 and TRBJ1-1, with TRBD1 as a possible D gene (5 bases). The germline gives CDR1 LNHDA, CDR2 SQIVND (reference sequence). The CDR3 is 14 amino acids. Trimming stripped 5 bases from V and 4 bases from J, with 14 bases between. The CDR3 coding sequence is TGTGCCAGTAGTGCGCAGGGTTTCGTCACTGAAGCTTTCTTT. This gives the protein CASSAQGFVTEAFF.

The chain uses TRBV30 and TRBJ2-3, with D perhaps matching TRBD2 (5 bases). The V and J ends lost 1 base and 2 bases respectively, with 7 bases between them. Germline CDR1 GTSNPN, CDR2 SVGIG (reference sequence). This CDR3 is built from 13 residues. CDR3 loop: CAWSGTVTDTQYF. CDR3 sequence (DNA): TGTGCCTGGAGTGGGACTGTCACAGATACGCAGTATTTT.

This clone was counted once. The chain has TRBV27 and TRBJ2-1; D might be TRBD2 (7 bases). Trimming shortened V by 6 bases and J by 6 bases, and 15 bases separated the two germline ends. This CDR3 has 14 residues. Germline loops: CDR1 MNHEY, CDR2 SMNVEV (reference sequence). Here the CDR3 DNA reads TGTGCCAGCAGGCCCGGGGGGCCTGGCAATGAGCAGTTCTTC. As protein: CASRPGGPGNEQFF.

The V gene is TRBV9, the J gene TRBJ1-1; D is undetermined. Germline V CDR1 and CDR2: SGDLS, YYNGEE. The length of the CDR3 is 19 residues. The V end lost 3 bases, the J end lost 1 base, and 25 bases lay between the germline ends. The chain's CDR3 is CASSGEDVFGRTENTEAFF. In nucleotides, the CDR3 is TGTGCCAGCAGCGGGGAGGATGTGTTCGGGCGGACGGAGAACACTGAAGCTTTCTTT.

The chain recombines TRBV10-3 with TRBJ2-1, with TRBD1 matching over 11 bases. Germline CDR1 reads ENHRY; CDR2 reads SYGVKD. The CDR3 consists of 17 residues. V lost 10 bases and J lost 0; bases outside the gene matches: 11. The CDR3 spells CASAGTGGYGSYNEQFF. In DNA, the CDR3 is TGTGCCAGCGCCGGGACAGGGGGATACGGCTCCTACAATGAGCAGTTCTTC.

V is TRBV7-9 and J is TRBJ1-4; D uncertain. The V end was cut by 5 bases, the J end by 5 bases, with 12 bases between. This CDR3 has 14 residues. Germline V gives CDR1 SEHNR, CDR2 FQNEAQ (reference sequence). CDR3: CASSSGSPNEKLFF. In nucleotides, the CDR3 is TGTGCCAGCAGCAGCGGTTCGCCCAATGAAAAACTGTTTTTT.

In regard to this clone: The same CDR3 is also encoded by other DNA sequences in this sample. The chain links TRBV9 to TRBJ2-2; D is perhaps TRBD2 (5 bases). The V end was cut by 0 bases, the J end by 3 bases, with 12 bases between. Germline-derived CDR1 and CDR2 are SGDLS and YYNGEE. The CDR3 consists of 16 residues. The CDR3 loop reads CASSVDILDDTGELFF. DNA of the CDR3: TGTGCCAGCAGCGTAGATATACTAGACGACACCGGGGAGCTGTTTTTT.

The rearrangement uses TRBV2 and TRBJ2-3, with TRBD1 matching over 12 bases. Germline trimming cut 6 bases from V and 4 bases from J; bases unmatched to any gene: 5. From germline, CDR1 is SNHLY and CDR2 FYNNEI. This CDR3 is built from 15 residues. CDR3 region: CASRTGTGGADTQYF. The CDR3 DNA follows: TGTGCCAGCAGAACCGGGACAGGGGGCGCAGATACGCAGTATTTT. Supplemented by reference TRBV2 and TRBJ2-3, the full variable domain reads EPEVTQTPSHQVTQMGQEVILRCVPISNHLYFYWYRQILGQKVEFLVSFYNNEISEKSEIFDDQFSVERPDGSNFTLKIRSTKLEDSAMYFCASRTGTGGADTQYFGPGTRLTVL.

V and J are TRBV5-1 and TRBJ1-4; weak D call: TRBD1 (5 bases). Trimming cost V 3 bases and J 8 bases, with 11 bases left between them. The CDR3 extends over 13 amino acids. Germline loops: CDR1 SGHRS, CDR2 YFSETQ. CDR3 in amino acids: CASSSQGREKLFF. The CDR3 bases are TGCGCCAGCAGCTCCCAGGGCCGGGAAAAACTGTTTTTT.

CDR3 sequence (DNA): TGTGCCAGCAGCTTAGCCACGCAGGTGGAGGGATATAATTCACCCCTCCACTTT. It specifies CASSLATQVEGYNSPLHF. This rearrangement joins TRBV7-8 to TRBJ1-6; D ambiguous. The V gene's germline CDR1 is SGHVS and CDR2 FQNEAQ. This CDR3 region has 18 residues. V shed 0 bases and J shed 4 bases, with 16 bases lying between them.

The V gene is TRBV28, the J gene TRBJ1-2, with 8 bases identical to TRBD1. CDR3 size: 16 residues. CDR1 and CDR2 from the germline V gene are MDHEN and SYDVKM. The ends lost 2 bases at V and 6 bases at J; junction bases unmatched: 11. The CDR3 coding sequence is TGTGCCAGCAGTTTAAGTCGAGGGCAGGGGGCTCATGGCTACACCTTC. It encodes CASSLSRGQGAHGYTF.

The chain carries TRBV4-2 and TRBJ2-1; D not certain. CDR1 is LGHNA, CDR2 YNFKEQ, per germline. This CDR3 spans 16 amino acids. The V gene lost 1 base and the J gene lost 0 bases, with 10 bases spanning the gap. The CDR3 loop reads CASSQGHSASYNEQFF. The CDR3 nucleotides are TGTGCCAGCAGCCAAGGGCACAGTGCCTCCTACAATGAGCAGTTCTTC.

The CDR3 reads CASSPQGPNTGELFF. CDR3 coding DNA: TGTGCCAGCAGCCCGCAGGGCCCGAACACCGGGGAGCTGTTTTTT. The genes are TRBV27 and TRBJ2-2; D is perhaps TRBD1 (5 bases). The V gene's germline CDR1 is MNHEY and CDR2 SMNVEV (reference sequence). V was cut by 6 bases and J by 0 bases, with 11 bases left in between. This CDR3 region has 15 residues.

This rearrangement joins TRBV6-5 to TRBJ2-7; 8 nucleotides agree with TRBD1. Germline values: CDR1 MNHEY, CDR2 SVGAGI. The junction had 12 bases not matched to a gene; V was cut back by 2 bases and J by 6 bases. CDR3 length equals 16 residues. The CDR3 coding sequence is TGTGCCAGCAGTTACATCTGGGACAGGAAGGGGAGCGAGCAGTACTTC. This translates into CASSYIWDRKGSEQYF.

The V gene is TRBV7-9, the J gene TRBJ2-3; D possibly corresponds to TRBD2 (5 bases). V was pared by 5 bases and J by 0 bases, with 12 bases between. The CDR3 sequence is 15 residues long. Germline CDR1 is SEHNR and CDR2 is FQNEAQ (reference sequence). The CDR3 bases are TGTGCCAGCAGCACAACTGGACTGAGCACAGATACGCAGTATTTT. This sequence encodes CASSTTGLSTDTQYF.

The chain is built from TRBV19 and TRBJ1-1; D is uncertain. V was pared by 1 base and J by 6 bases, with 6 bases between. This CDR3 is 12 amino acids long. Germline V CDR1 and CDR2: LNHDA, SQIVND (reference sequence). Here the CDR3 DNA reads TGTGCCAGTAGTATAGGAGTCTCTGAAGCTTTCTTT. This translates into CASSIGVSEAFF.

The rearrangement uses TRBV5-4 and TRBJ1-2; 10 bases line up with TRBD1. Germline V gene data show CDR1 as SGHNT and CDR2 as YYREEE (reference sequence). Trimming removed 5 bases from V and 4 bases from J; junction bases left unmatched: 5. The CDR3 contains 14 residues. The CDR3 nucleotides read TGTGCCAGCAGACCGGGACAGGGGATCTATGGCTACACCTTC. Translating gives CASRPGQGIYGYTF.

V and J are TRBV30 and TRBJ1-6, with 9 bases lining up with TRBD1. Germline CDR1 GTSNPN, CDR2 SVGIG (reference sequence). The CDR3 sequence is 19 residues long. J lost 5 bases, V lost 2 bases, and 16 bases had no gene match. DNA for the CDR3: TGTGCCTGGAGTACTTACAGGGGGCGGACCGGGTTGGATAATTCACCCCTCCACTTT. It specifies CAWSTYRGRTGLDNSPLHF. Full variable domain (outside the CDR3, taken from reference TRBV30 and TRBJ1-6): SQTIHQWPATLVQPVGSPLSLECTVEGTSNPNLYWYRQAAGRGLQLLFYSVGIGQISSEVPQNLSASRPQDRQFILSSKKLLLSDSGFYLCAWSTYRGRTGLDNSPLHFGNGTRLTVT.

This chain connects TRBV18 to TRBJ2-5; D perhaps matches TRBD1 (6 bases). CDR1 and CDR2 from the germline V gene are KGHSH and LQKENI. There are 13 residues in the CDR3. V lost 6 bases, J lost 2 bases, and 10 bases lay in between. CDR3 DNA sequence: TGTGCCAGCTCGCTGGACAGACAAGAGACCCAGTACTTC. Translation gives CASSLDRQETQYF.

V is TRBV7-9 and J is TRBJ2-5; 8 bases are shared with TRBD1. Trimming took 5 bases from V and 7 from J; bases not matched to a gene: 12. Germline CDR1 is SEHNR and CDR2 is FQNEAQ (reference sequence). The CDR3 is 15 residues long. CDR3 nucleotides: TGTGCCAGCAGCCCACCGGACAGGGAACTTTGGACCCAGTACTTC. This encodes CASSPPDRELWTQYF.

The chain couples TRBV12-5 to TRBJ2-1; 9 bases agree with TRBD2. The J segment lost 5 bases and the V segment lost 1 base, leaving 3 bases of the junction unmatched. The germline V gene has CDR1 LGHNT and CDR2 FRNRAP. The CDR3 has 15 residues. As DNA, the CDR3 is TGTGCTAGTGGTTTGGGGCTAGCGGGGAACAATGAGCAGTTCTTC. It is translated as CASGLGLAGNNEQFF.

The V gene is TRBV3-1 (or the pseudogene TRBV3-2), the J gene TRBJ2-1; 7 positions agree with TRBD2. There are 15 residues in the CDR3. Looked up from germline, CDR1 is LGHDT and CDR2 is YNNKEL (reference sequence). V shed 0 bases and J 4 bases; nucleotides not matched to a gene: 3. CDR3 bases: TGTGCCAGCAGCCAAGAGGGGACTACTTACAATGAGCAGTTCTTC. Residues: CASSQEGTTYNEQFF.

This clone was seen more than once but under ten times. This chain uses TRBV5-6 with TRBJ1-2, with a tentative D call TRBD1 (5 bases). Looked up from germline, CDR1 is SGHDT and CDR2 is YYEEEE. Between the trimmed V and J ends, which lost 4 bases and 1 base, there was a span of 17 bases. The CDR3 runs to 16 residues. CDR3 nucleotide sequence: TGTGCCAGCAGCACAGAAGGTGACAGCTTTAACTATGGCTACACCTTC. Translated: CASSTEGDSFNYGYTF.

Many counts were recorded for this clone. CDR3 protein: CASSADRGDNSPLHF. CDR3 bases: TGTGCCAGCAGCGCGGACAGGGGTGACAATTCACCCCTCCACTTT. The gene calls are TRBV5-4 and TRBJ1-6, with 9 bases lining up with TRBD1. Germline trimming cut 4 bases from V and 7 bases from J; bases unmatched to any gene: 6. This CDR3 contains 15 residues. Germline CDR1 and CDR2: SGHNT and YYREEE (reference sequence).

The chain recombines TRBV6-4 with TRBJ2-3; 7 positions agree with TRBD2. The CDR3 sequence is 14 residues long. In germline, CDR1 is MRHNA, CDR2 SNTAGT. V was clipped by 2 bases and J by 3 bases; unmatched bases: 2. In DNA, the CDR3 is TGTGCCAGCAGTGACGGGGGGGAAACAGATACGCAGTATTTT. Protein sequence: CASSDGGETDTQYF.